This T cell receptor beta chain was sequenced during a study of cytomegalovirus exposure and HLA in healthy donors. This CDR3 has 17 residues. Germline CDR1 LGHNA, CDR2 YNFKEQ. The junction had 10 bases not matched to a gene; V was cut back by 4 bases and J by 0 bases. 13 Jbeta primers and 60 Vbeta primers were used for the PCR. Sequenced by immunoSEQ multiplex PCR; TCRdb stores in-frame clones only, minus some. The sample carries roughly 140,000 clones, more than 75% recorded once. The rearrangement uses TRBV4-2 and TRBJ2-3, with 7 bases aligning to TRBD2. The receptor was isolated from a woman aged 40 to 55 in good health and CMV-seropositive. Sequencing was performed on PBMCs. The CDR3 spells CASSLYRGGRSTDTQYF. The CDR3 nucleotides are TGTGCCAGCAGCCTCTACCGGGGAGGGCGGAGCACAGATACGCAGTATTTT.